This T cell receptor (beta chain) emerged from a study of human T cells and chemical hapten exposure. Study-wide points: Having alopecia, the donors may differ immunologically from healthy people.

This CDR3 has 16 amino acids. CDR1 is SQVTM and CDR2 is ANQGSEA in the germline V gene. V lost 0 bases and J lost 1; bases outside the gene matches: 6. Time point in this sample: pre-sensitization, week 0. Treatment described: therapeutic diphenylcyclopropenone sensitization with weekly scalp DPC. TCRdb redid the calling of the RACE reads with MiXCR, one entry per CDR3 protein. The sample includes around 180,000 distinct CDR3 sequences, 25% to 30% of them seen just once. In regard to this clonotype: Its target is unknown.

Material: whole blood, obtained in connection with sensitization to the hapten diphenylcyclopropenone (DPC). V is TRBV29-1 and J is TRBJ2-3; 8 bases are shared with TRBD2. The sequence derives from a woman aged 25 to 39 with alopecia areata. Some clones in this sample may be carry-over from other donors' samples. CDR3 DNA sequence: TGCAGCGTTGAAGAGCGCCTAGCGGGTCGCACAGATACGCAGTATTTT. Its protein product is CSVEERLAGRTDTQYF.